A single sample is the source of the 14 T cell receptor beta chains below, sequenced in a study of cytomegalovirus exposure and HLA in healthy donors. PCR amplification relied on 60 Vbeta primers (plus 13 Jbeta primers). The protocol was immunoSEQ multiplex PCR, while the TCRdb copy is restricted to in-frame clones and leaves out a portion. The data contain 160,000 or so clones, approximately 84% of them singletons. The sequencing input was PBMCs. The receptor source for this set is a woman younger than 35 in good health and CMV-seronegative.

The J gene is TRBJ2-7, the V gene TRBV11-2; 8 bases match TRBD1. Germline V gives CDR1 SGHAT, CDR2 FQNNGV. CDR3 length: 14 residues. The ends lost 1 base at V and 6 bases at J; junction bases unmatched: 5. This CDR3 reads CASSLGTGWGEQYF. CDR3 DNA: TGTGCCAGCAGCTTAGGGACAGGGTGGGGCGAGCAGTACTTC.

This clone was recorded once. This chain connects TRBV27 to TRBJ2-7; 10 bases are a match to TRBD2. The CDR3 contains 15 residues. The germline V gene encodes CDR1 MNHEY and CDR2 SMNVEV (reference sequence). The junction had 8 bases not matched to a gene; V was cut back by 6 bases and J by 3 bases. The CDR3 here is CASRDLAGGLYEQYF. The CDR3 nucleotides are TGTGCCAGCAGAGATTTAGCGGGAGGCCTCTACGAGCAGTACTTC.

The rearrangement uses TRBV5-4 and TRBJ1-6; D is undetermined. Germline CDR1 reads SGHNT; CDR2 reads YYREEE (reference sequence). The V gene lost 3 bases and the J gene lost 10 bases, with 17 bases spanning the gap. This CDR3 spans 15 amino acids. CDR3 residues: CASSSVSFPRSPLHF. As DNA, the CDR3 is TGTGCCAGCAGCTCGGTTTCCTTCCCCAGGTCACCCCTCCACTTT.

The sample holds one count of this clone. The chain couples TRBV27 to TRBJ1-2, with 7 bases matching TRBD1. This CDR3 has 14 residues. Trimming removed 1 base from V and 4 bases from J; junction bases left unmatched: 3. The germline CDR1 and CDR2 sequences are MNHEY and SMNVEV (reference sequence). The CDR3 protein is CASSLYRGRYGYTF. In DNA form, the CDR3 reads TGTGCCAGCAGTTTATACAGGGGACGCTATGGCTACACCTTC.

The chain links TRBV7-2 to TRBJ1-2, with 7 positions matching TRBD1. Germline-derived CDR1 and CDR2 are SGHTA and FQGNSA. The ends lost 5 bases at V and 2 bases at J; junction bases unmatched: 8. This CDR3 is 15 amino acids long. CDR3 sequence: CASSQGGTANYGYTF. The CDR3 region has the DNA TGTGCCAGCAGCCAAGGAGGGACAGCAAACTATGGCTACACCTTC.

The chain joins TRBV28 to TRBJ2-7, with 8 bases fitting TRBD1. Trimming took 2 bases from V and 2 from J; bases not matched to a gene: 8. Germline V CDR1 and CDR2: MDHEN, SYDVKM. The CDR3 has 16 residues. The CDR3 region is CASSLAGGSMAYEQYF. CDR3 in DNA: TGTGCCAGCAGTTTAGCAGGGGGCTCAATGGCCTACGAGCAGTACTTC.

This clone was recorded only once. CDR3 nucleotide sequence: TGCGCCAGCAGCTTGACAACGAGCGGGGTCTTCTCTGGGGCCAACGTCCTGACTTTC. Translation gives CASSLTTSGVFSGANVLTF. This chain links TRBV5-1 with TRBJ2-6; 7 bases line up with TRBD2. After removal of 1 base from V and 0 bases from J, the junction contained 10 bases not matched to a gene. The CDR3 sequence is 19 residues long. The germline gives CDR1 SGHRS, CDR2 YFSETQ. Complete variable domain (other parts from reference TRBV5-1 and TRBJ2-6): KAGVTQTPRYLIKTRGQQVTLSCSPISGHRSVSWYQQTPGQGLQFLFEYFSETQRNKGNFPGRFSGRQFSNSRSEMNVSTLELGDSALYLCASSLTTSGVFSGANVLTFGAGSRLTVL.

V gene TRBV6-6 combines with J gene TRBJ2-7; the match to TRBD1 covers 8 bases. J lost 0 bases, V lost 5 bases, and 6 bases had no gene match. The germline V gene encodes CDR1 MNHNY and CDR2 SVGAGI (reference sequence). CDR3 length equals 15 residues. The CDR3, as DNA: TGTGCCAGCAGTCGGACAGGGTCACTCTCCTACGAGCAGTACTTC. Its translation: CASSRTGSLSYEQYF.

The chain links TRBV7-2 to TRBJ2-1, with TRBD2 matching over 9 bases. J was trimmed by 3 bases and V by 3 bases; bases with no gene match: 0. Germline V CDR1 and CDR2: SGHTA, FQGNSA. This CDR3 has 14 residues. For the CDR3, the DNA is TGTGCCAGCAGCTTGACTAGCGGCTACAATGAGCAGTTCTTC. As protein: CASSLTSGYNEQFF.

The chain combines TRBV5-1 with TRBJ2-5; 8 bases line up with TRBD1. V was clipped by 0 bases and J by 3 bases; unmatched bases: 4. This CDR3 contains 15 residues. CDR1 and CDR2 (germline): SGHRS, YFSETQ. The CDR3 DNA is TGCGCCAGCAGCTTGGTGGCAGGGGGCAAAGAGACCCAGTACTTC. This codes for CASSLVAGGKETQYF.

This clone was recorded only once. The genes are TRBV6-5 and TRBJ1-6, with TRBD1 identical over 7 bases. The CDR3 spans 14 residues. Germline V gene data show CDR1 as MNHEY and CDR2 as SVGAGI. Trimming removed 6 bases from V and 10 bases from J; junction bases left unmatched: 9. In DNA form, the CDR3 reads TGTGCCAGCAGCCCCACAGGGGTTGGCTCACCCCTCCACTTT. Its protein is CASSPTGVGSPLHF.

This clone was recorded a few times. The J gene is TRBJ1-4, the V gene TRBV7-2, with a tentative D call TRBD1 (5 bases). The V and J ends lost 5 bases and 0 bases respectively, with 10 bases between them. The CDR3 contains 15 residues. The germline CDR1 and CDR2 sequences are SGHTA and FQGNSA. The CDR3 loop reads CASSVSGTTNEKLFF. The CDR3 DNA reads as TGTGCCAGCAGCGTTTCAGGGACAACTAATGAAAAACTGTTTTTT.

The chain combines TRBV7-2 with TRBJ1-2; TRBD1 matches at 7 bases. The germline CDR1 and CDR2 sequences are SGHTA and FQGNSA. The CDR3 is 14 residues long. Losses at the gene ends were 1 base for V and 6 bases for J; bases not matched to a gene: 5. DNA of the CDR3: TGTGCCAGCAGCTTAGGGGGGGACAGTAATGGCTACACCTTC. This gives the protein CASSLGGDSNGYTF.

This chain joins TRBV15 and TRBJ2-1; D might be TRBD1 (5 bases). The CDR3 contains 12 residues. In germline, CDR1 is LNHNV, CDR2 YYDKDF (reference sequence). Trimming stripped 10 bases from V and 8 bases from J, with 15 bases between. The CDR3 loop reads CASSPGNHEQFF. In DNA, the CDR3 is TGTGCCAGCAGTCCAGGGAACCATGAGCAGTTCTTC.